This T cell receptor beta chain was recovered during a study of T cells in localized non-small cell lung cancer. A remark on this clone: Its antigen is unknown.

Germline V gene sequence: CDR1 SGHRS, CDR2 YFSETQ. The V and J ends lost 1 base and 7 bases respectively, with 14 bases between them. This CDR3 has 15 residues. Method: immunoSEQ multiplex PCR; TCRdb's copy keeps in-frame clones and lacks some. The data hold around 94,000 clones, with approximately 90% observed a single time. Notes on the study in general: Heterogeneity remains possible, as sequencing covered one tumor region only. Uninvolved adjacent lung had higher T cell clonality than tumor and all other tissues.

The chain uses TRBV5-1 and TRBJ2-2, with D possibly TRBD2 on 5 matching bases. This receptor was obtained from a man aged 40-75 years with stage I squamous cell lung carcinoma. Sequenced here: peripheral blood, sampled before any cancer treatment. The CDR3 sequence: CASSLPMGSGGELFF. The CDR3 DNA is TGCGCCAGCAGCTTGCCCATGGGGAGTGGCGGGGAGCTGTTTTTT.